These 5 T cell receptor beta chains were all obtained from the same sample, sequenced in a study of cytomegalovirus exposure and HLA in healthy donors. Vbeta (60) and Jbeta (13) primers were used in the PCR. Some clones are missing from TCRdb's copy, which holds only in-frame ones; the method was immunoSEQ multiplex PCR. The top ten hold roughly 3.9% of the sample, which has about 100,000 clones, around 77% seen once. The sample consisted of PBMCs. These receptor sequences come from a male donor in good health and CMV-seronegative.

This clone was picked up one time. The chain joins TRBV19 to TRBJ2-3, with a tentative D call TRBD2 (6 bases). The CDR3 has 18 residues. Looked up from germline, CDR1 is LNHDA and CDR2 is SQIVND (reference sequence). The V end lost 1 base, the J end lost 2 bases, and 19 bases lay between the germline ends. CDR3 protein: CASSIGAGRAVNTDTQYF. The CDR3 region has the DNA TGTGCCAGTAGTATAGGGGCCGGGAGAGCGGTTAACACAGATACGCAGTATTTT.

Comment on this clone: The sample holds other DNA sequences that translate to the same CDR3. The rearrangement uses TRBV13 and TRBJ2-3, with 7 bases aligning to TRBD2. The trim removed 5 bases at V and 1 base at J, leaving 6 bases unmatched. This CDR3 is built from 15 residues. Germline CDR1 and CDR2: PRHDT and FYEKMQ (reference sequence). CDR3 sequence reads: CASSRPSGGTDTQYF. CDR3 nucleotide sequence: TGTGCCAGCAGCCGGCCTAGCGGAGGCACAGATACGCAGTATTTT.

The CDR3 region is CASSLGQTGVTNEKLFF. The CDR3 DNA reads as TGTGCCAGCAGCTTAGGCCAAACAGGGGTCACTAATGAAAAACTGTTTTTT. This sequence joins TRBV7-9 and TRBJ1-4, with 7 bases lining up with TRBD1. The CDR3 is made up of 17 amino acids. The germline V gene encodes CDR1 SEHNR and CDR2 FQNEAQ (reference sequence). V lost 1 base, J lost 2 bases, and 7 bases stayed unmatched.

The CDR3 spells CASSLTGFNSPLHF. CDR3 DNA sequence: TGTGCCAGCAGCTTAACAGGGTTTAATTCACCCCTCCACTTT. V usage is TRBV7-6 and J usage is TRBJ1-6, with D perhaps TRBD1 (6 bases). Trimming stripped 2 bases from V and 6 bases from J, with 8 bases between. This CDR3 has 14 residues. CDR1 SGHVS and CDR2 FNYEAQ come from the germline V gene. Together with reference TRBV7-6 and TRBJ1-6, the CDR3 gives the full variable domain: GAGVSQSPRYKVTKRGQDVALRCDPISGHVSLYWYRQALGQGPEFLTYFNYEAQQDKSGLPNDRFSAERPEGSISTLTIQRTEQRDSAMYRCASSLTGFNSPLHFGNGTRLTVT.

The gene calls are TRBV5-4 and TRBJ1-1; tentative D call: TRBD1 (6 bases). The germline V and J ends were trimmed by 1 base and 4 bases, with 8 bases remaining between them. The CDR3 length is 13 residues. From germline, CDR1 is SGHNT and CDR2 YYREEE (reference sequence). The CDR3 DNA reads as TGTGCCAGCAGCTTGACAGGGTCCACTGAAGCTTTCTTT. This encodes CASSLTGSTEAFF.